This TCR beta chain was found in a study of response to subunit inactivated influenza vaccine. From the RT-PCR reads, TCRdb called clonotypes with MiXCR, one entry per CDR3 protein. The sample has around 480,000 distinct CDR3 sequences, 16% seen once. V gave up 6 bases and J gave up 7 bases, with 6 bases separating them. Germline-derived CDR1 and CDR2 are KGHDR and SFDVKD. The CDR3 totals 11 residues. This clonotype has a handful of counts. V usage is TRBV24-1 and J usage is TRBJ2-1, with no clear D. The receptor's source is a man aged 50-75 years who received an inactivated influenza vaccine. The sequences come from CD4+ T cells sorted from PBMCs, collected around 25 months after vaccination. CDR3 bases: TGTGCCACCAGTCTTGGGAATGAGCAGTTCTTC. Encoded protein: CATSLGNEQFF.